The clone carrying this T cell receptor beta chain was seen only once. This record comes from a study of OX40 agonist ivuxolimab in advanced cancers. The method was immunoSEQ multiplex PCR; TCRdb's version includes in-frame clones alone and lacks a portion of them. The table records under 70,000 clones, roughly 90% of them present only once. The CDR3 covers 15 residues. From germline, CDR1 is SGHRS and CDR2 YFSETQ. The V gene lost 0 bases and the J gene lost 7 bases, with 11 bases spanning the gap. The V gene is TRBV5-1, the J gene TRBJ1-6; D possibly corresponds to TRBD1 (5 bases). The receptor was derived from an adult with an advanced solid tumor such as melanoma, head and neck, liver or kidney cancer. The source material was CD4+ or CD8+ T cells sorted from blood, sampled in a trial of the OX40 agonist ivuxolimab. The CDR3 DNA reads TGCGCCAGCAGCTTGGAGCGGACACCCAATTCACCCCTCCACTTT. Its translation is CASSLERTPNSPLHF.